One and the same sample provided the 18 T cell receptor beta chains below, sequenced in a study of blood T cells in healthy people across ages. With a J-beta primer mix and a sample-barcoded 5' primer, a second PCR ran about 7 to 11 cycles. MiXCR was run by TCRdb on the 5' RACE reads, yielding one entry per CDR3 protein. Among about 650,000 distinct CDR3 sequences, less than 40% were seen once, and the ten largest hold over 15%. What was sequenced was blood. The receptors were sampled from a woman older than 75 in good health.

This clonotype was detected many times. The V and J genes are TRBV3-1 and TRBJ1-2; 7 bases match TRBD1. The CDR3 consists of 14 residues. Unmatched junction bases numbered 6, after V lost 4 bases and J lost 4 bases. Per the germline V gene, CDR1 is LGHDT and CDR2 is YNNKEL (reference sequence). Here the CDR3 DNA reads TGTGCCAGCAGCCCCGGGACAGCCCTCTATGGCTACACCTTC. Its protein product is CASSPGTALYGYTF.

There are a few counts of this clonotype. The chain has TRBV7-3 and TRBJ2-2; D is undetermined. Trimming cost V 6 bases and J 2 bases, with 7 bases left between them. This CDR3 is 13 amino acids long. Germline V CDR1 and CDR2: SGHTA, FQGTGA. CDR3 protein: CASRNGNTGELFF. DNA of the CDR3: TGTGCCAGCAGGAACGGTAACACCGGGGAGCTGTTTTTT.

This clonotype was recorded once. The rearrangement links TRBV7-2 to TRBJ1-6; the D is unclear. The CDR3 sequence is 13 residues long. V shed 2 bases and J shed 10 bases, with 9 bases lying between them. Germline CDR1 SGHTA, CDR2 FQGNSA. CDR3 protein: CASSLPTRSPLHF. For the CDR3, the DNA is TGTGCCAGCAGCTTACCGACTCGGTCACCCCTCCACTTT.

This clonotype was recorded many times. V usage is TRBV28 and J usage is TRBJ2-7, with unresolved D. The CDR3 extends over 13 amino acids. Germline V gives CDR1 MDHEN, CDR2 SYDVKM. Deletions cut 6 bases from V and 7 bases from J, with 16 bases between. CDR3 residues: CASSTPGPWEQYF. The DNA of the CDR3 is TGTGCCAGCAGCACCCCGGGCCCATGGGAGCAGTACTTC.

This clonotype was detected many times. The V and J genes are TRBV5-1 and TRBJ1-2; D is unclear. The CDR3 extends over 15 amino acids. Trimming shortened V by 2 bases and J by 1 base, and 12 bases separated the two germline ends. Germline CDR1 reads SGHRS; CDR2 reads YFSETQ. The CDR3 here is CASSFGERLNYGYTF. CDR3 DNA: TGCGCCAGCAGCTTCGGGGAGAGACTTAACTATGGCTACACCTTC.

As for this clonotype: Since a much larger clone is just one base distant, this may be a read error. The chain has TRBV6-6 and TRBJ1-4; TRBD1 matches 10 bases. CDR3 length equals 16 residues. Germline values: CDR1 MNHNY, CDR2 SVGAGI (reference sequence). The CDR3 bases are TGTGCCGGCAGTTACCCCCGACAGGGGGCGAGGGAAAAACTGTTTTTT. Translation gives CAGSYPRQGAREKLFF.

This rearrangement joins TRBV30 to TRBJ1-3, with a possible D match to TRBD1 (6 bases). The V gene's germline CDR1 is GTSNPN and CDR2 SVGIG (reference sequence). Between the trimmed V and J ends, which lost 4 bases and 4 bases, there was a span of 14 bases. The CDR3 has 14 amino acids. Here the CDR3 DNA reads TGTGCCTGGATACTACAGGGAACGGGAAACACCATATATTTT. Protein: CAWILQGTGNTIYF.

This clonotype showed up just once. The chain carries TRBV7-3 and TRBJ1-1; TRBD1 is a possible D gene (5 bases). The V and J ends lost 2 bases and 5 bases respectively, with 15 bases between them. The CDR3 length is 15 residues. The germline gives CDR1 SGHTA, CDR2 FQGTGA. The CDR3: CASSLAPREGTEAFF. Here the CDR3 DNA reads TGTGCCAGCAGCTTAGCACCGAGGGAGGGGACTGAAGCTTTCTTT.

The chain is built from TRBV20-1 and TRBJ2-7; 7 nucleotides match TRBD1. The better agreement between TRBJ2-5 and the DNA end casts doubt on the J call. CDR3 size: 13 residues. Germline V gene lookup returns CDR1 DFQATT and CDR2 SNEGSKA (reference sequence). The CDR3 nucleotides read TGCAGTGCGTACGGGACAGTGGGAGAGACCCAGTACTTC. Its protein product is CSAYGTVGETQYF.

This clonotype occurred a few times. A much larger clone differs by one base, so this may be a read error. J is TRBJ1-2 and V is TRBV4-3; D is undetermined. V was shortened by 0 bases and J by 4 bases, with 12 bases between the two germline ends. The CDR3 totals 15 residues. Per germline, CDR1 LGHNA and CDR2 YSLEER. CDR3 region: CASSQDPFTGYGYTF. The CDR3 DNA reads TGCGCCAGCAGCCAAGACCCCTTCACCGGCTATGGCTACACCTTC.

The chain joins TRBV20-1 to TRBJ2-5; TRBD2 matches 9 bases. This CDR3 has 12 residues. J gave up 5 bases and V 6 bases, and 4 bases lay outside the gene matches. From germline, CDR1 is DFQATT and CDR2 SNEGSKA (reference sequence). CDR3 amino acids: CSAREGLETQYF. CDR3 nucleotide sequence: TGCAGTGCGCGGGAGGGCCTGGAGACCCAGTACTTC.

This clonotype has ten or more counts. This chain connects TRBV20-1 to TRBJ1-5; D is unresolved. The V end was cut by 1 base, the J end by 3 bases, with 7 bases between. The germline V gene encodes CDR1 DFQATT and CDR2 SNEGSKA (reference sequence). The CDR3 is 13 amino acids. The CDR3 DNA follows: TGCAGTGCTAGAGGGGGTTACAATCAGCCCCAGCATTTT. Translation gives CSARGGYNQPQHF.

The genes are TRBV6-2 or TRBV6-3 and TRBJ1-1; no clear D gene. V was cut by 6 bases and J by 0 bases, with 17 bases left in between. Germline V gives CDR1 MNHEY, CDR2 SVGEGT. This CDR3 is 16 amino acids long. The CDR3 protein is CASSSWEPPMNTEAFF. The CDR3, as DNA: TGTGCCAGCAGCTCCTGGGAACCGCCCATGAACACTGAAGCTTTCTTT.

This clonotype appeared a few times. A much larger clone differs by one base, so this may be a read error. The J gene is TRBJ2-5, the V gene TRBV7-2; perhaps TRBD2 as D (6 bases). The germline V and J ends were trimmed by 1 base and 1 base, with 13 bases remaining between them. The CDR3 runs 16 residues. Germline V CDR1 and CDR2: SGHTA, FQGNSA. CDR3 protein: CASSLGLARCQETQYF. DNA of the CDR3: TGTGCCAGCAGCTTAGGGCTAGCGAGGTGCCAAGAGACCCAGTACTTC. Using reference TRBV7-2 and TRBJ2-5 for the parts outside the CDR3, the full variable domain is GAGVSQSPSNKVTEKGKDVELRCDPISGHTALYWYRQSLGQGLEFLIYFQGNSAPDKSGLPSDRFSAERTGGSVSTLTIQRTQQEDSAVYLCASSLGLARCQETQYFGPGTRLLVL.

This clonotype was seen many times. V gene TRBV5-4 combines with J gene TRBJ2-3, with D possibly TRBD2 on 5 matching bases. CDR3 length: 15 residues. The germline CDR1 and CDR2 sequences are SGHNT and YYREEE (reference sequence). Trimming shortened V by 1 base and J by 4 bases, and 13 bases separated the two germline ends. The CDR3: CASSLSNGVSDTQYF. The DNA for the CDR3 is TGTGCCAGCAGCTTGAGTAACGGGGTTTCAGATACGCAGTATTTT.

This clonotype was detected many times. CDR3 sequence reads: CASSSGQLYGYTF. The DNA of the CDR3 is TGCGCCAGCAGCTCGGGACAGCTCTATGGCTACACCTTC. The chain joins TRBV5-1 to TRBJ1-2, with 7 bases that match TRBD1. J gave up 4 bases and V 3 bases, and 3 bases lay outside the gene matches. Per the germline V gene, CDR1 is SGHRS and CDR2 is YFSETQ. The length of the CDR3 is 13 residues.

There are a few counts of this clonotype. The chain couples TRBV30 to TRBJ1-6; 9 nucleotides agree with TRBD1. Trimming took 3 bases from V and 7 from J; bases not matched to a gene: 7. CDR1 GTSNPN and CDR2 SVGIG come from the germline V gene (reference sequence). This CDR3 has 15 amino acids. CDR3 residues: CAWRPPGQGNSPLHF. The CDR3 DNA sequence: TGTGCCTGGAGGCCCCCCGGACAGGGGAATTCACCCCTCCACTTT.

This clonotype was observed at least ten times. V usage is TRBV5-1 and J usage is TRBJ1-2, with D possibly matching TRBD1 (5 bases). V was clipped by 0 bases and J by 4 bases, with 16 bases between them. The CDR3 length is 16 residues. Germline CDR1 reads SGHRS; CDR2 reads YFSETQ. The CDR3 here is CASSLGGDSFSYGYTF. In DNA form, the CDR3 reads TGCGCCAGCAGCTTGGGGGGAGACAGTTTCTCCTATGGCTACACCTTC.